One and the same sample provided the 22 T cell receptor beta chains below, sequenced in a study of OX40 agonist ivuxolimab in advanced cancers. The data were produced by immunoSEQ multiplex PCR, yet TCRdb's version contains in-frame clones alone and is incomplete. The table records tens of thousands of clones, over 90% of them present only once. This specimen consisted of CD4+ or CD8+ T cells sorted from blood, obtained in a trial of the OX40 agonist ivuxolimab. These TCRs come from an adult with an advanced solid tumor such as melanoma, head and neck, liver or kidney cancer.

The chain uses TRBV28 and TRBJ2-7; 9 bases line up with TRBD2. Germline-derived CDR1 and CDR2 are MDHEN and SYDVKM. After removal of 5 bases from V and 3 bases from J, the junction contained 11 bases not matched to a gene. The CDR3 covers 16 residues. The CDR3 sequence is CASSTTSGGTFYEQYF. For the CDR3, the DNA is TGTGCCAGCAGTACGACTAGCGGAGGTACCTTCTACGAGCAGTACTTC.

This clone was seen just once. The genes are TRBV4-3 and TRBJ2-3, with D possibly TRBD2 on 6 matching bases. With 4 bases removed from V and 2 bases from J, the gap between germline ends came to 13 bases. The CDR3 consists of 15 residues. Germline CDR1 reads LGHNA; CDR2 reads YSLEER. The CDR3 is CASSPRRGNTDTQYF. The DNA for the CDR3 is TGCGCCAGCAGCCCCCGGCGGGGTAACACAGATACGCAGTATTTT.

The gene calls are TRBV27 and TRBJ1-5, with a weak D call TRBD1 (6 bases). Looked up from germline, CDR1 is MNHEY and CDR2 is SMNVEV (reference sequence). Between the trimmed V and J ends, which lost 2 bases and 1 base, there was a span of 9 bases. The CDR3 is 15 amino acids. This CDR3 is CASSLVGGSNQPQHF. CDR3 DNA sequence: TGTGCCAGCAGTTTAGTAGGGGGGAGCAATCAGCCCCAGCATTTT.

This chain joins TRBV27 and TRBJ2-7; no clear D gene. Germline CDR1 is MNHEY and CDR2 is SMNVEV (reference sequence). Trimming stripped 4 bases from V and 2 bases from J, with 15 bases between. The CDR3 runs to 15 residues. CDR3 nucleotides: TGTGCCAGCAGTTCCTCCCCGCAGGTACCCTACGAGCAGTACTTC. Its translation is CASSSSPQVPYEQYF.

This chain joins TRBV14 and TRBJ2-3; D perhaps matches TRBD1 (5 bases). There are 15 residues in the CDR3. The V gene lost 6 bases and the J gene lost 2 bases, with 15 bases spanning the gap. The germline V gene has CDR1 SGHDN and CDR2 FVKESK. In nucleotides, the CDR3 is TGTGCCAGCAGGCCGCCCCGACAGACCACAGATACGCAGTATTTT. This gives the protein CASRPPRQTTDTQYF.

This chain links TRBV27 with TRBJ2-7; TRBD1 agrees at 10 bases. Trimming cost V 3 bases and J 7 bases; bases outside gene matches: 3. Looked up from germline, CDR1 is MNHEY and CDR2 is SMNVEV (reference sequence). The CDR3 contains 13 residues. The CDR3, as DNA: TGTGCCAGCAGTTTCGGACAGGGGGTAGAGCAGTACTTC. Translated, it gives CASSFGQGVEQYF.

Written as DNA, the CDR3 is TGTGCCAGCAGCGTTGGGGCCGGGGCTTGGGACACCGGGGAGCTGTTTTTT. This translates into CASSVGAGAWDTGELFF. The chain has TRBV9 and TRBJ2-2; D could derive from TRBD1 or TRBD2 (5 bases each). V lost 2 bases and J lost 3, with 17 bases in between. CDR1 and CDR2 (germline): SGDLS, YYNGEE. This CDR3 is 17 amino acids long. The variable domain in full, completed from reference TRBV9 and TRBJ2-2, reads DSGVTQTPKHLITATGQRVTLRCSPRSGDLSVYWYQQSLDQGLQFLIQYYNGEERAKGNILERFSAQQFPDLHSELNLSSLELGDSALYFCASSVGAGAWDTGELFFGEGSRLTVL.

There are many counts of this clone. The V call is TRBV6-6, the J call TRBJ1-1, with D possibly being TRBD1 (6 bases). V dropped 2 bases and J dropped 5 bases, with 12 bases sitting between them. Germline-derived CDR1 and CDR2 are MNHNY and SVGAGI (reference sequence). This CDR3 comprises 14 residues. CDR3 in DNA: TGTGCCAGCAGTTACAGGGAGGGGGAAACTGAAGCTTTCTTT. This translates into CASSYREGETEAFF.

This chain joins TRBV19 and TRBJ1-2, with TRBD1 as a possible D gene (5 bases). The CDR3 runs to 14 residues. Germline assignment: CDR1 LNHDA and CDR2 SQIVND (reference sequence). Deletions cut 5 bases from V and 0 bases from J, with 10 bases between. CDR3 loop: CASSFGTANYGYTF. The CDR3 DNA is TGTGCCAGTAGTTTCGGGACGGCTAACTATGGCTACACCTTC.

The rearrangement links TRBV11-2 to TRBJ2-5, with D possibly being TRBD2 (5 bases). Looked up from germline, CDR1 is SGHAT and CDR2 is FQNNGV. Trimming left V 4 bases short and J 1 base short, with 7 bases between. The CDR3 totals 13 residues. CDR3 DNA: TGTGCCAGCAGCTCGGAGGTCCAAGAGACCCAGTACTTC. This translates into CASSSEVQETQYF.

A single count supports this clone. The chain has TRBV27 and TRBJ2-1; possibly TRBD1 for D (6 bases). Trimming shortened V by 8 bases and J by 7 bases, and 12 bases separated the two germline ends. The CDR3 is 12 amino acids. Germline values: CDR1 MNHEY, CDR2 SMNVEV (reference sequence). The CDR3 nucleotides read TGTGCCAGCTCTATAGGGGGAAATGAGCAGTTCTTC. Protein product: CASSIGGNEQFF.

Concerning this clone itself: Other DNA sequences in the same sample also yield this CDR3. V and J are TRBV27 and TRBJ2-7, with TRBD2 matching 14 bases. V gave up 5 bases and J gave up 4 bases; unmatched junction bases: 4. Germline V gives CDR1 MNHEY, CDR2 SMNVEV (reference sequence). The CDR3 covers 15 residues. The CDR3: CASSPGTSGSYEQYF. The DNA of the CDR3 is TGTGCCAGCAGTCCTGGGACTAGCGGGAGTTACGAGCAGTACTTC.

The CDR3: CASSQTGVPNEQYF. In DNA form, the CDR3 reads TGTGCCAGCAGCCAAACAGGGGTTCCCAACGAGCAGTACTTC. The chain couples TRBV5-6 to TRBJ2-7, with 7 nucleotides matching TRBD1. Germline lookup yields CDR1 SGHDT and CDR2 YYEEEE. The CDR3 runs to 14 residues. V lost 4 bases, J lost 5 bases, and 9 bases stayed unmatched.

The CDR3 DNA sequence: TGTGCCAGCATTAAGGTGAACCAAGAGACCCAGTACTTC. Residues: CASIKVNQETQYF. V is TRBV2 and J is TRBJ2-5; no clear D. The V gene lost 7 bases and the J gene lost 0 bases, with 9 bases spanning the gap. This CDR3 region has 13 residues. Per the germline V gene, CDR1 is SNHLY and CDR2 is FYNNEI. The whole variable domain, remainder taken from reference TRBV2 and TRBJ2-5, is EPEVTQTPSHQVTQMGQEVILRCVPISNHLYFYWYRQILGQKVEFLVSFYNNEISEKSEIFDDQFSVERPDGSNFTLKIRSTKLEDSAMYFCASIKVNQETQYFGPGTRLLVL.

This sequence joins TRBV2 and TRBJ2-1; 13 positions match TRBD2. The CDR3 is 17 residues long. J was trimmed by 3 bases and V by 5 bases; bases with no gene match: 7. The germline V gene has CDR1 SNHLY and CDR2 FYNNEI. DNA for the CDR3: TGTGCCAGCAGTCGGACTAGCGGGAGCGGTTTCTACAATGAGCAGTTCTTC. Translated: CASSRTSGSGFYNEQFF.

The rearrangement links TRBV6-1 to TRBJ1-4; maybe TRBD1 (5 bases). The CDR3 has 15 amino acids. The ends were cut back, 5 bases at V and 3 bases at J, with 13 bases in the middle. Germline CDR1 reads MNHNS; CDR2 reads SASEGT. CDR3 protein: CASSSGRVSNEKLFF. In nucleotides, the CDR3 is TGTGCCAGCAGTTCCGGCAGGGTTTCTAATGAAAAACTGTTTTTT.

The chain carries TRBV28 and TRBJ2-3; 7 nucleotides match TRBD2. The J segment lost 2 bases and the V segment lost 6 bases, leaving 14 bases of the junction unmatched. There are 17 residues in the CDR3. Germline V gives CDR1 MDHEN, CDR2 SYDVKM. The CDR3 loop is CASRPIQTSALTDTQYF. Written as DNA, the CDR3 is TGTGCCAGCAGGCCGATCCAAACTAGCGCACTCACAGATACGCAGTATTTT.

The V call is TRBV6-5, the J call TRBJ2-2; D is ambiguous. V was cut by 0 bases and J by 8 bases, with 10 bases left in between. CDR3 length equals 14 residues. Germline values: CDR1 MNHEY, CDR2 SVGAGI. The CDR3 nucleotides read TGTGCCAGCAGTTACTCGGCTAGGTCGGGGGAGCTGTTTTTT. This codes for CASSYSARSGELFF.

A remark on this clone: A read error may produce the germline difference seen at one junction end. The chain combines TRBV4-1 with TRBJ2-7; 7 bases align to TRBD2. Germline assignment: CDR1 MGHRA and CDR2 YSYEKL. The CDR3 length is 16 residues. The chain's CDR3 is CASSPFHSTSSHEQYF. CDR3 nucleotides: TGCGCCAGCAGCCCATTCCACTCGACTAGCTCCCACGAGCAGTACTTC.

This clone was found once. The chain has TRBV6-6 and TRBJ2-7; tentative D call: TRBD2 (5 bases). Germline V gene data show CDR1 as MNHNY and CDR2 as SVGAGI (reference sequence). V shed 0 bases and J shed 3 bases, with 9 bases lying between them. The length of the CDR3 is 14 residues. The CDR3 DNA reads as TGTGCCAGCAGTTACTCGGAGGTGCACTACGAGCAGTACTTC. It codes for CASSYSEVHYEQYF.

The rearrangement links TRBV6-5 to TRBJ1-5, with D perhaps TRBD1 (5 bases). CDR3 length equals 16 residues. V dropped 4 bases and J dropped 3 bases, with 16 bases sitting between them. Germline CDR1 reads MNHEY; CDR2 reads SVGAGI. The CDR3 protein is CASSWGEGGNNQPQHF. The CDR3 region has the DNA TGTGCCAGCAGTTGGGGGGAGGGTGGTAACAATCAGCCCCAGCATTTT.

Written as DNA, the CDR3 is TGTGCCAGCAGACGGGGAGTCTCCTACAATGAGCAGTTCTTC. It codes for CASRRGVSYNEQFF. The chain links TRBV28 to TRBJ2-1, with D perhaps matching TRBD2 (5 bases). V dropped 6 bases and J dropped 0 bases, with 9 bases sitting between them. Germline CDR1 is MDHEN and CDR2 is SYDVKM. This CDR3 comprises 14 residues.